This note documents a single T cell receptor (beta chain) sequence. Use of 60 Vbeta and 13 Jbeta primers characterized the PCR. Assay used: immunoSEQ multiplex PCR; TCRdb lists only in-frame clones, some missing. The profile shows 120,000 to 150,000 clones, roughly 80% of them singletons. From germline, CDR1 is MNHNS and CDR2 SASEGT. The CDR3 consists of 12 residues. V lost 8 bases and J lost 6; bases outside the gene matches: 6. The record originates from a study of cytomegalovirus exposure and HLA in healthy donors. The chain has TRBV6-1 and TRBJ2-5; 7 nucleotides align to TRBD1. The sequence was collected from a woman between 25 and 40 years old in good health and CMV-seronegative. Sequencing used PBMCs. CDR3 protein: CASYRGVQTQYF. CDR3 in DNA: TGTGCCAGCTACAGGGGCGTCCAGACCCAGTACTTC.